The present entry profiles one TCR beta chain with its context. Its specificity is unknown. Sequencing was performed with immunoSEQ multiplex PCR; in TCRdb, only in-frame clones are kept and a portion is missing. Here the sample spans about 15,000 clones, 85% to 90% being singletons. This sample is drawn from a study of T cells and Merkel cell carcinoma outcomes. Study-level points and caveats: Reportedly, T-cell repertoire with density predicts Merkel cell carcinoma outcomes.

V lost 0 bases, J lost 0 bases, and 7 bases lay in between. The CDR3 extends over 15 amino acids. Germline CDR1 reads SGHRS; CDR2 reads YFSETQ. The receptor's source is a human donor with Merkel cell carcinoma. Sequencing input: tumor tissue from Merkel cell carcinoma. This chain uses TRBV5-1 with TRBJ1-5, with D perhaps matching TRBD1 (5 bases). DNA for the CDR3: TGCGCCAGCAGCTTGGGGACATTTAGCAATCAGCCCCAGCATTTT. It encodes CASSLGTFSNQPQHF.